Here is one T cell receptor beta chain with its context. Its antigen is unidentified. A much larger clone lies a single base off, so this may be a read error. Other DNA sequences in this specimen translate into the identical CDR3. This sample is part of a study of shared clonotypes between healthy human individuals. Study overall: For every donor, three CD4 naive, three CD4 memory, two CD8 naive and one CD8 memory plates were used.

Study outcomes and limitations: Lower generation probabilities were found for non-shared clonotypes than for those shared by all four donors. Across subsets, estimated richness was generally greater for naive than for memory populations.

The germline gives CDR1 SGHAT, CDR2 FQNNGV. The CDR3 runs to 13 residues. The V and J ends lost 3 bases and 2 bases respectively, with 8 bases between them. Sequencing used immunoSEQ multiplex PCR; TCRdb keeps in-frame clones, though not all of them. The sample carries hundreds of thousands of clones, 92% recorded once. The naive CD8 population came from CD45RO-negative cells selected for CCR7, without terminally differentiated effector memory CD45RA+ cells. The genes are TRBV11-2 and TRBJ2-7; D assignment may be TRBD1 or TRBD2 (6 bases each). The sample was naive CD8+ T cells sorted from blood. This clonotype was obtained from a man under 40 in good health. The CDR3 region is CASSLEGAYEQYF. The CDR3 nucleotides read TGTGCCAGCAGCTTGGAGGGGGCCTACGAGCAGTACTTC.